This is a list of T cell receptor beta chains from one sample in a study of blood T cell repertoires in COVID-19. Profiling relied on immunoSEQ multiplex PCR, and the TCRdb table lists in-frame clones only, not all of them. Here the sample spans around 340,000 clones, around nine tenths being singletons. Sequenced material: peripheral blood. Receptors originate from an older woman with COVID-19, enrolled during active disease. Both conserved end residues are part of each CDR3. A D gene is named only where the DNA matches it firmly. Clone size appears in some rows only: once, few, many, or a class for an expanded clone.

>TRBV7-8|TRBJ1-4|.|.
CASSRGQLNEKLFF
>TRBV4-2|TRBJ2-7|.|TRBD2
CASSPLAGDGGPTYEQYF
>TRBV5-8|TRBJ1-2|.|TRBD1
CASSLIDARGHGYTF
>TRBV25-1|TRBJ1-1|few|.
CASKGTPTRTEAFF
>TRBV6-4|TRBJ1-2|.|.
CASSDSVNNLRGYTF
>TRBV9|TRBJ2-1|few|.
CASSVNRVEEQFF
>TRBV10-3|TRBJ2-7|.|TRBD1
CAIKRAGQGENRYEQYF
>TRBV30|TRBJ1-1|.|.
CAWSVNTANTEAFF
>TRBV10-3|TRBJ1-1|.|.
CAISEDSTGTEAFF
>TRBV25-1|TRBJ1-2|few|.
CASSDGGANYGYTF
>TRBV5-1|TRBJ1-2|.|.
CASSLVVRGGEMKGYTF
>TRBV30|TRBJ1-2|.|.
CAWSSFWGYTF
>TRBV15|TRBJ1-1|.|.
CATGRGGLGTEAFF
>TRBV29-1|TRBJ2-2|.|TRBD1
CSVEKGDSYTGELFF
>TRBV30|TRBJ1-2|.|.
CAWSVQGGGYTF
>TRBV6-2/TRBV6-3|TRBJ1-1|.|.
CASSYRGNTEAFF
>TRBV18|TRBJ1-2|.|TRBD1
CASSPTSGGIEANYGYTF
>TRBV29-1|TRBJ2-3|.|.
CSVEARVSTDTQYF
>TRBV5-6|TRBJ2-1|.|TRBD1
CASSSLDRGEDNEQFF
>TRBV7-2|TRBJ2-7|.|TRBD1
CASSLNRGRHEQYF
>TRBV21-1|TRBJ2-7|.|.
CASSNGLRCAYEQYF
>TRBV7-7|TRBJ2-6|.|TRBD2
CASSLGAGGAGANVLTF
>TRBV11-3|TRBJ2-3|.|TRBD2
CASSARLAGRDTQYF
>TRBV6-5|TRBJ1-2|.|.
CASSLRDRPLYGYTF
>TRBV30|TRBJ1-5|.|TRBD1
CAWSDDRGNQPQHF
>TRBV6-5|TRBJ1-4|.|TRBD1
CAGGDRPNEKLFF
>TRBV5-5|TRBJ2-3|.|TRBD2
CASSLMGLGTDTQYF
>TRBV7-9|TRBJ2-1|.|.
CASSSPGAAYNEQFF
>TRBV6-5|TRBJ2-2|once|TRBD2
CASSYISAGVSGELFF